This T cell receptor beta chain was sequenced for a study of blood T cell repertoires in COVID-19. Overall study context: Samples taken during acute and convalescent COVID-19 were collected in the United States, Italy and Spain. T cells, B-cell-depleted T cells, or PBMCs provided the cDNA or gDNA that served as material.

The V and J ends lost 4 bases and 6 bases, in that order; junction bases with no gene match: 5. The CDR3 is made up of 13 amino acids. CDR1 and CDR2 from the germline V gene are MGHRA and YSYEKL. Study processing details: Cell counts per sample came from amplifying reference gene primers. Method: immunoSEQ multiplex PCR; TCRdb's copy keeps in-frame clones and lacks some. D and trimming were read from the DNA, whereas the V and J calls and clone size are those reported in that table. The table lists some 78,000 clones, around 86% of them singletons, with 27% in the top ten. The chain joins TRBV4-1 to TRBJ2-7; TRBD1 matches 8 bases. This TCR derives from a man between 45 and 60 years old with active or convalescent COVID-19. Source material: peripheral blood. DNA of the CDR3: TGCGCCAGCAGCCGGGCCACAGGGGGCGAGCAGTACTTC. Translating gives CASSRATGGEQYF.